This T cell receptor (beta chain) is drawn from a study of graft-versus-host responses after intestinal transplantation. The overall study: The transplants performed in recipients were multivisceral, liver-intestinal, or isolated intestinal. The recipients all started with anti-thymocyte globulin induction and then took tacrolimus and steroids for 3 to 4 years. Study-level results: Some GvH clones were seen earlier in gut or blood, suggesting intestinal origin.

Using immunoSEQ multiplex PCR, the repertoire was profiled, and TCRdb retains in-frame clones only, with some absent. The repertoire includes approximately 38,000 clones, 75% to 90% of them detected once, and roughly 3.6% sits in the top ten. The CDR3 extends over 20 amino acids. The V and J ends lost 4 bases and 0 bases respectively, with 24 bases between them. Looked up from germline, CDR1 is MDHEN and CDR2 is SYDVKM. With regard to this clone: Its target is not known.

This chain links TRBV28 with TRBJ1-4, with D uncertain. The sequence derives from a human patient who received an intestinal transplant, so some T cells may come from the graft donor. Sequenced material: PBMCs, taken 1070 days after transplant. The CDR3 loop reads CASSSYSPPPRAATNEKLFF. In nucleotides, the CDR3 is TGTGCCAGCAGTTCTTACTCCCCCCCGCCCCGTGCCGCAACTAATGAAAAACTGTTTTTT.